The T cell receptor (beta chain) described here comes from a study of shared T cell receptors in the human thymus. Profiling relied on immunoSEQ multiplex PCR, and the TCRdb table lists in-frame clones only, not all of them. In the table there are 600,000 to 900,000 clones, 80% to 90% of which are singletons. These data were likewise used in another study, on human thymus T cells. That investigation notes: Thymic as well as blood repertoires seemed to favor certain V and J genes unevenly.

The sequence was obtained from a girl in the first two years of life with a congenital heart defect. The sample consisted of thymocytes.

The CDR3 coding sequence is TGTGCCACGCAAATCCCCGACAGAAACTACGAGCAGTACTTC. Its translation is CATQIPDRNYEQYF. The chain couples TRBV2 to TRBJ2-7; D might be TRBD1 (5 bases). V lost 10 bases, J lost 3 bases, and 19 bases lay in between. The CDR3 spans 14 residues. Germline V gene sequence: CDR1 SNHLY, CDR2 FYNNEI.